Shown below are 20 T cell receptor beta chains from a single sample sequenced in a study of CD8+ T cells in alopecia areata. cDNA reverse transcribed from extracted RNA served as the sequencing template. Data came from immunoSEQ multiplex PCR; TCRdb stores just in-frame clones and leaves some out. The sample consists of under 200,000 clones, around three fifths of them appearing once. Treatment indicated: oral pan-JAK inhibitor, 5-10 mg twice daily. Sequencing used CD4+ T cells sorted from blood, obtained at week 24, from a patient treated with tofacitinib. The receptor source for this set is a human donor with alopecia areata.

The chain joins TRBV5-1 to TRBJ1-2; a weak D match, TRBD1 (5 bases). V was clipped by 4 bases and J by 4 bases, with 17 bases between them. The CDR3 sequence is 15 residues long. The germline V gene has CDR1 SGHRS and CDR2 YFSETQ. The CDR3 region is CASSPSRGLLYGYTF. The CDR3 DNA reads TGCGCCAGCAGCCCCTCGAGGGGCCTTCTCTATGGCTACACCTTC.

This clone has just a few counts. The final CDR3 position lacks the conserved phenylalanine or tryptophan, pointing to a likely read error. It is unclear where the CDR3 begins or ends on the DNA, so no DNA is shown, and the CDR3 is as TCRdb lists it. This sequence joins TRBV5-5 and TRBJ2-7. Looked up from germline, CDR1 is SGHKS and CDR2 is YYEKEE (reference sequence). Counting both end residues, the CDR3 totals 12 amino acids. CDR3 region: CASGPLWGDSKP.

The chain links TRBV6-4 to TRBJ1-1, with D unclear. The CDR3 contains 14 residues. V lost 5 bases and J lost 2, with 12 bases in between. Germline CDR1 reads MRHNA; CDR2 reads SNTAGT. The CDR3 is CASSREHTNTEAFF. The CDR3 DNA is TGTGCCAGCAGTCGCGAGCATACTAACACTGAAGCTTTCTTT.

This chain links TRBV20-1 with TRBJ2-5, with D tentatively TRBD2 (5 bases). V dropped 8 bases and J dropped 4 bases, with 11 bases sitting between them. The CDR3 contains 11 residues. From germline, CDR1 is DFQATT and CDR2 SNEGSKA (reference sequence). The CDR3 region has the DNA TGCAGTCCCTACCGGGGAGAGACCCAGTACTTC. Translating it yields CSPYRGETQYF.

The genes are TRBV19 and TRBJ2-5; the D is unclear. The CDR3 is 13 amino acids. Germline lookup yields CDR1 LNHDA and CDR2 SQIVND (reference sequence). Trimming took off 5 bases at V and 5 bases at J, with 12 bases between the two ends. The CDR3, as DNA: TGTGCCAGTAGTGAGACCCTCCGGGAGACCCAGTACTTC. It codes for CASSETLRETQYF.

The CDR3 bases are TGCGCCAGCAGCTACCCCAATAGGACTGAAGCTTTCTTT. Protein: CASSYPNRTEAFF. The gene calls are TRBV5-1 and TRBJ1-1; D unresolved. The CDR3 loop spans 13 amino acids. Trimming removed 3 bases from V and 5 bases from J, with 11 bases in between. Per germline, CDR1 SGHRS and CDR2 YFSETQ.

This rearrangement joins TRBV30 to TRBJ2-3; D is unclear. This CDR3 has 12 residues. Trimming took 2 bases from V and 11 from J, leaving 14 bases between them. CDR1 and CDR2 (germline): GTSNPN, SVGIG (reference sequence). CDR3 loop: CAWSPASVWQYF. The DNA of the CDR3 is TGTGCCTGGAGTCCGGCTAGTGTGTGGCAGTATTTT.

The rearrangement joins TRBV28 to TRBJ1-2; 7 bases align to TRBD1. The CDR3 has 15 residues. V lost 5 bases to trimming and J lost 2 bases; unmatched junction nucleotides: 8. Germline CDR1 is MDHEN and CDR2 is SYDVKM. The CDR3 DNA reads TGTGCCAGCAGTCCCTCAGGGGGTCCCAACTATGGCTACACCTTC. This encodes CASSPSGGPNYGYTF.

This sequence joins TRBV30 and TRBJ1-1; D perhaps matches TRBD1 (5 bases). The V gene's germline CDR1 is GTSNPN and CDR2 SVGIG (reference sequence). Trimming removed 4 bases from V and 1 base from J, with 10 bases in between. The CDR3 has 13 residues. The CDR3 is CAWMGRQNTEAFF. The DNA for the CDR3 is TGTGCCTGGATGGGGCGGCAGAACACTGAAGCTTTCTTT.

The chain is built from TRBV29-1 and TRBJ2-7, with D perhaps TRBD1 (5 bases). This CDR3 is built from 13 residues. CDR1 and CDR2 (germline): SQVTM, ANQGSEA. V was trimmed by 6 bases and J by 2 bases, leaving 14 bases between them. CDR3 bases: TGCAGCGTCCGAAGGGGTTCCCCCTACGAGCAGTACTTC. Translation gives CSVRRGSPYEQYF.

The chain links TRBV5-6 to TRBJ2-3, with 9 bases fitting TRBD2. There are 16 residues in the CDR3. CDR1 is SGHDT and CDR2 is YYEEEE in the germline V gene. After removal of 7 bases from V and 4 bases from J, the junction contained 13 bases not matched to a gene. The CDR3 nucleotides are TGTGCCAGCGGAGAAATTAGCGGGGGCGGGGCAGATACGCAGTATTTT. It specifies CASGEISGGGADTQYF.

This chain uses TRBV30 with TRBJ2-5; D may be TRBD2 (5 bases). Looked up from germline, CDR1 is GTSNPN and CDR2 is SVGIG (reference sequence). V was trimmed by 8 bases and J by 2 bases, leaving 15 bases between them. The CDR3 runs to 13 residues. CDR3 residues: CATYDYSQETQYF. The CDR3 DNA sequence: TGTGCCACCTACGACTACTCACAAGAGACCCAGTACTTC.

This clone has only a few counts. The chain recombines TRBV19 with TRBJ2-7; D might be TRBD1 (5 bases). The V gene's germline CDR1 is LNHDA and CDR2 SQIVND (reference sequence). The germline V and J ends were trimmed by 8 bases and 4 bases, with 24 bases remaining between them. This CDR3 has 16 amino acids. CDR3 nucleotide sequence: TGTGCCAGTCTCGGCGTCAGTTCAAGGGGAAGGTACGAGCAGTACTTC. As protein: CASLGVSSRGRYEQYF.

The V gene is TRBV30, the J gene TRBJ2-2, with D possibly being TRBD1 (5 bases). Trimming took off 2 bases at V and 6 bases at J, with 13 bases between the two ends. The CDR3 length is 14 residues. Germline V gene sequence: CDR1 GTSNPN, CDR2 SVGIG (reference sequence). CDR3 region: CAWSRIQGPGELFF. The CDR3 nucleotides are TGTGCCTGGAGTAGGATTCAGGGTCCCGGGGAGCTGTTTTTT. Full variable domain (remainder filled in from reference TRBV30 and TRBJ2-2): SQTIHQWPATLVQPVGSPLSLECTVEGTSNPNLYWYRQAAGRGLQLLFYSVGIGQISSEVPQNLSASRPQDRQFILSSKKLLLSDSGFYLCAWSRIQGPGELFFGEGSRLTVL.

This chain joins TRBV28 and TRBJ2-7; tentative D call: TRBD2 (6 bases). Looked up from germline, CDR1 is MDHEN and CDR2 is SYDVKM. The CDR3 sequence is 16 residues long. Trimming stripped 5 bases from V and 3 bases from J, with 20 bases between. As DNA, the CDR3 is TGTGCCAGCAGTCCCTCCGGGGACTGGCCCAACTACGAGCAGTACTTC. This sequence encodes CASSPSGDWPNYEQYF. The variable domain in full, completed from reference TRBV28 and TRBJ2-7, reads DVKVTQSSRYLVKRTGEKVFLECVQDMDHENMFWYRQDPGLGLRLIYFSYDVKMKEKGDIPEGYSVSREKKERFSLILESASTNQTSMYLCASSPSGDWPNYEQYFGPGTRLTVT.

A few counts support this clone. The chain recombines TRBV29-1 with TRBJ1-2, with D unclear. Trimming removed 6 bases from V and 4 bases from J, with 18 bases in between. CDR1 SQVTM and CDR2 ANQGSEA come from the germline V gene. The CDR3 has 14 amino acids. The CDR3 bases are TGCAGCGTACTAGTGGCGGGGAATGTCTATGGCTACACCTTC. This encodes CSVLVAGNVYGYTF.

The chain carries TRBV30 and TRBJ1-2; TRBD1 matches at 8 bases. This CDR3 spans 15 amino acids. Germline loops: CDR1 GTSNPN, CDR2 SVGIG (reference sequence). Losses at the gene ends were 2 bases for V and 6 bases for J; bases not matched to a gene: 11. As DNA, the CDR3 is TGTGCCTGGAGTTTCCCGGACAGGGATAAGAATGGCTACACCTTC. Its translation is CAWSFPDRDKNGYTF.

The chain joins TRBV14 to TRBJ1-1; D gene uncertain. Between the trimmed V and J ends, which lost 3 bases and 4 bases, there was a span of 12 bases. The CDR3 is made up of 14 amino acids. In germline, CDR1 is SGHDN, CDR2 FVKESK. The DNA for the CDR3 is TGTGCCAGCAGCCATTCACTACGGGCCACTGAAGCTTTCTTT. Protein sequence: CASSHSLRATEAFF.

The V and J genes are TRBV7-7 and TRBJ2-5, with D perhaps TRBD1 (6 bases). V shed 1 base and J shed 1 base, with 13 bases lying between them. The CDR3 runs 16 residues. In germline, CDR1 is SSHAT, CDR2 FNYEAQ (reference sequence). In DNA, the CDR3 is TGTGCCAGCAGCTTAGGGAGGACAGTCCTCCAAGAGACCCAGTACTTC. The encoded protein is CASSLGRTVLQETQYF. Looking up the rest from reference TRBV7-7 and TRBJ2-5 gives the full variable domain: GAGVSQSPRYKVTKRGQDVTLRCDPISSHATLYWYQQALGQGPEFLTYFNYEAQPDKSGLPSDRFSAERPEGSISTLTIQRTEQRDSAMYRCASSLGRTVLQETQYFGPGTRLLVL.

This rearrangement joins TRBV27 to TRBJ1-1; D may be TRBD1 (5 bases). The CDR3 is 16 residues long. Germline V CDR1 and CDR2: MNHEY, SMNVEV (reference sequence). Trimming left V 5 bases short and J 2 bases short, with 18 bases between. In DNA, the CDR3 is TGTGCCAGCAGTACCTTTCGAGGGACCCCCAACACTGAAGCTTTCTTT. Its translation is CASSTFRGTPNTEAFF.